This T cell receptor beta chain is from a study of T cell responses to AZD1222 COVID-19 vaccine (TCRdb year 2021). About the study as a whole: AZD1222 recipients given second doses at about 4 weeks or at about 12 weeks were pooled, since spike-specific TCR depth and breadth were not found to differ between the two schedules. A total of 240 or so trial participants underwent TCR sequencing, of whom about 200 had received two doses of AZD1222 and about 26 had received two doses of the MenACWY control vaccine. Trial participants were enrolled into age subgroups of 18-55, 56-69 and 70-plus years, which contained around 150, 28 and 57 TCR-sequenced participants, respectively.

General findings and caveats noted by the study authors: Reportedly, close to half of the unique spike-specific TCRs recognized epitopes lying outside the regions that are mutated in the B.1.351 and B.1.1.7 variants. Participants were mostly white British, with more females than males. The authors suggested clonal diversity may have been underestimated. Conclusions about previously exposed vaccinees are limited, since just a handful of AZD1222 recipients were seropositive for SARS-CoV-2 at baseline. After two AZD1222 doses, spike-specific TCR breadth and depth were significantly higher than at day 0 and than in MenACWY recipients. Because no day 14 peak-response samples were available, repertoires were characterized only after the peak T cell response. The whole spike protein was spanned by vaccine-associated CD4 TCRs, and dominant responses were seen in regions 160-218 and 743-854. In the small 56-69-year group, the increase in depth fell short of significance, most likely because of low power.

A word on this clone: Its antigen remains undetermined. No much larger clonotype is one base removed from it; base qualities were not supplied.

The CDR3 regions of human TCRbeta chains were analyzed by immunosequencing. From the authors' description of their analysis: Repertoire TCRs were checked for matches against a reference library of SARS-CoV-2-specific TCRs that had been generated using the MIRA antigen-specificity platform. Breadth was defined as the fraction of unique TCRs that were SARS-CoV-2-associated. Depth was defined as the fraction of total T cells that were SARS-CoV-2-associated. Using the MIRA data, each spike-specific TCR was mapped to the spike region that the TCR reacts to and placed in a CD4 or CD8 class. Log10-transformed breadth and depth values were compared by one-way ANOVA with Sidak's multiple comparisons tests. The table was pulled from immuneACCESS by TCRdb, which kept in-frame rearrangements only. Such tables lose some clones; where checked, under half of the loss comes from unresolved V genes, and the rest has no known cause. V and J calls and clone size follow that table, whereas D and trimming were derived from the DNA. Across this sample there are under 200,000 clones, with 80% to 95% seen only once. The ten biggest clones cover roughly 1.6% of the sample.

In light of the paper, this sample's time point label describes: baseline before first vaccination. The vaccinee samples were drawn from two UK trials, COV001 and COV002, one of which was a single-blind randomized controlled phase 2/3 trial testing AZD1222 (ChAdOx1 nCoV-19) in healthy adults. Trial participant PBMC samples were collected at day 0 and day 28 after the second dose for TCRbeta chain sequencing. The sample in question was peripheral blood, obtained on day 0 of AZD1222 vaccination. The source of this sequence is an adult in good health.

Here the CDR3 is given as CASRPFWGPGDNEQFF. The DNA is TGTGCCAGCAGACCCTTTTGGGGGCCAGGCGACAATGAGCAGTTCTTC. Here the chain combines TRBV2 and TRBJ2-1, with TRBD1 perhaps the D gene, on 6 matching bases. Trimming at the junction amounts to 6 bases on V and 5 bases on J, and the germline ends lie 20 bases apart. Taken from cysteine to phenylalanine, the CDR3 has 16 residues. Only the CDR3 part of the read is kept: 48 bases, read in frame from the first base. The germline V gene encodes CDR1 SNHLY and CDR2 FYNNEI.